The sequence of this T cell receptor beta chain was determined in a study of T cells in Graves' hyperthyroidism and ophthalmopathy. Amplified TCR beta CDR3 regions derived from RNA transcripts. A first-round RT-PCR of the TCR CDR3 used the HTBI primer set. One entry per CDR3 protein, called by TCRdb with MiXCR from the multiplex PCR reads. The repertoire holds roughly 700,000 distinct CDR3 sequences, with 35% as singletons. The sample taken for sequencing was blood. The source of this sequence is a woman in her thirties or forties with Graves' hyperthyroidism.

The CDR3 DNA follows: TGTGCCACCAGGGGACAGGCGAACACCGGGGAGCTGTTTTTT. It codes for CATRGQANTGELFF. The V call is TRBV24-1, the J call TRBJ2-2; 8 bases agree with TRBD1. There are 14 residues in the CDR3. In germline, CDR1 is KGHDR, CDR2 SFDVKD. V shed 7 bases, J shed 0 bases, and the junction held 0 bases outside the gene matches.